This TCR beta chain was sequenced during a study of T-cell memory formation after mild COVID-19. Study details: TCR clusters mostly belonged to single donors.

In the case of this clonotype: Its antigen is not identified.

TCRdb used MiXCR to reprocess the 5' RACE reads, holding one entry per CDR3 protein. The sample carries approximately 7,700 distinct CDR3 sequences, approximately 32% recorded once. V lost 0 bases to trimming and J lost 1 base; unmatched junction nucleotides: 2. The CDR3 is 16 residues long. Per the germline V gene, CDR1 is SGDLS and CDR2 is YYNGEE. General study results and limits: Prior to infection, memory already included some responding clones, suggesting cross-reactive memory joined. Clones shrinking between day 15 and 85 showed a balanced CD4/CD8 split, and those that grew later tilted toward CD4+.

The gene calls are TRBV9 and TRBJ2-3, with 10 bases aligning to TRBD2. The sample consisted of PBMCs or a T cell subset sorted from them (not recorded which). The TCR comes from an adult woman who had mild COVID-19 (a few samples of this study predate the infection). Cell type and time point are not known. CDR3 residues: CASSVALAGGTDTQYF. Written as DNA, the CDR3 is TGTGCCAGCAGCGTAGCCCTAGCGGGGGGCACAGATACGCAGTATTTT.